The T cell receptor (beta chain) described here comes from a study of blood T cell repertoires in COVID-19 (dated by TCRdb to 2019 to 2021). Context from the whole study: Samples from collaborators originated in the United States, Italy and Spain and spanned both the acute and convalescent phases of COVID-19. A freely available public database, intended as a resource for researchers studying the immune response to SARS-CoV-2, is where the repertoires were released. The prospective study material was composed of cDNA or gDNA derived from T cells, B-cell-depleted T cells, or PBMCs. Where HLA class I and class II types were available, the types were taken from metadata supplied by the sample provider, not from assay-based typing. The samples were drawn from two sources: the first 160 participants of the ongoing ImmuneRACE study, and 1,000 to 1,500 subjects contributed by 6 global collaborators. Nearly every sample came with metadata listing a de-identified subject ID, COVID-19 status, age in years and sex. Subjects who had been exposed to COVID-19, were actively infected with it, or had recovered from it provided the deeply sampled blood TCRbeta repertoires that made up the dataset. Study-wide findings and limitations: How much clinical and demographic metadata was included differed by source and by participant, and the metadata was provided uncurated.

TCRbeta CDR3 regions were amplified from genomic DNA by means of the immunoSEQ Assay, a bias-controlled multiplex PCR. The authors' analysis ran thus. The number of nucleated cells in each sample was estimated from the amplification of reference gene primers within the assay. To quantify the absolute abundance of each unique TCRbeta CDR3 rearrangement, sequence reads were collapsed and filtered. For each sample, productive Simpson clonality was calculated as the square root of Simpson's diversity index across productive rearrangements. The immuneACCESS repertoire file appears here via TCRdb, limited to in-frame rearrangements. These files lack a portion of the clones; in checked studies, under half of the deficit traces to unresolved V genes, and the cause of the others is not known. From that table come the V and J calls and clone size; the DNA was used to work out D and trimming. The sample data list under 85,000 clones, and around 83% of these were observed just once. Under 7.5% of the sample is taken by the ten largest.

One collaborating source in Seattle enrolled patients while the patients were actively infected and followed the patients over time throughout the course of disease. Collaborating institutions collected whole blood in K2EDTA tubes following their own protocols. For TCRbeta analysis, collaborator samples were shipped as frozen whole blood, as isolated PBMCs, or as DNA extracted from either sample type. In this sample, this clone turned up a few times. Its antigen is currently not known. No much larger clone is present one base from it, and per-base qualities are unavailable. Sequencing input: peripheral blood. This TCR was recovered from a man between 25 and 39 years old with COVID-19, enrolled during active disease.

Here the CDR3 is given as CSVEDGAGLGDTQYF. The DNA sequence is as follows: TGCAGCGTTGAAGATGGGGCAGGGCTCGGGGATACGCAGTATTTT. Here the chain combines TRBV29-1 and TRBJ2-3, with TRBD1 perhaps the D gene, on 5 matching bases. Sequences SQVTM (CDR1) and ANQGSEA (CDR2) are obtained from the germline V gene. Spanning cysteine to phenylalanine, the CDR3 consists of 15 amino acids. Only the CDR3 part of the read is kept: 45 bases, read in frame from the first base. V is pared back by 0 bases and J by 6 bases, with 16 bases lying between the germline termini.